This TCR beta chain was identified during a study of T cells in localized non-small cell lung cancer. Between the trimmed V and J ends, which lost 4 bases and 0 bases, there was a span of 16 bases. Germline CDR1 SGHVS, CDR2 FQNEAQ. This CDR3 region has 17 residues. Generated by immunoSEQ multiplex PCR, the TCRdb table keeps only in-frame clones and is missing some. The sample lists 25,000 to 30,000 clones, 80% to 95% seen once, with roughly 4% in the top ten. General study points: Median detection of top 100 tumor clones in adjacent lung was over 45 clones.

A remark on this clone: Antigen: not known.

This TCR derives from a woman aged 35 to 70 with stage III lung adenocarcinoma. The J gene is TRBJ1-3, the V gene TRBV7-8; possibly TRBD1 for D (5 bases). The material was peripheral blood mononuclear cells, obtained before any cancer treatment. The CDR3 bases are TGTGCCAGCAGCTCCCGAAAGAAGGGGAGCTCTGGAAACACCATATATTTT. Translation: CASSSRKKGSSGNTIYF.